This T cell receptor beta chain originates from a study of shared clonotypes between healthy human individuals. Study-level background: A donor's plate count was three for CD4 naive and three for CD4 memory; CD8 naive had two and CD8 memory one.

CD8 cells classed as naive were CD45RO-negative and positively selected for CCR7, excluding terminally differentiated effector memory CD45RA+ cells. Using immunoSEQ multiplex PCR, the repertoire was profiled, and TCRdb retains in-frame clones only, with some absent. The sample shows around 1.9 million clones, approximately 94% of them seen only once. V shed 0 bases, J shed 4 bases, and the junction held 5 bases outside the gene matches. The germline V gene has CDR1 SGHTS and CDR2 YDEGEE. This CDR3 is built from 15 residues. This clonotype was sampled from a man younger than 35 in good health. Some clones in this sample may be carry-over from other donors' samples. The chain is built from TRBV5-8 and TRBJ2-7; 9 bases fit TRBD2. Sequences were obtained from naive CD8+ T cells from PBMCs. The CDR3: CASSLVAGARYEQYF. The CDR3, as DNA: TGTGCCAGCAGCTTGGTAGCGGGAGCCAGGTACGAGCAGTACTTC. Looking up the rest from reference TRBV5-8 and TRBJ2-7 gives the full variable domain: EAGVTQSPTHLIKTRGQQATLRCSPISGHTSVYWYQQALGLGLQFLLWYDEGEERNRGNFPPRFSGRQFPNYSSELNVNALELEDSALYLCASSLVAGARYEQYFGPGTRLTVT.